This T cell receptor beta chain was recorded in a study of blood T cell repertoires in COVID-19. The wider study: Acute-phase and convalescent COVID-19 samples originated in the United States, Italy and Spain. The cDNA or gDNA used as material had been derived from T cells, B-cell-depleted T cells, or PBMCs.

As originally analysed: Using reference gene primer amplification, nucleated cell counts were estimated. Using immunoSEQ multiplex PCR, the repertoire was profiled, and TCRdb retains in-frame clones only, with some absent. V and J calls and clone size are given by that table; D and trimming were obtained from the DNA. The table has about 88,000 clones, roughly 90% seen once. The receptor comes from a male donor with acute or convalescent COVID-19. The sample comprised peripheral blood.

The CDR3 nucleotides are TGTGCCAGCAGTTATGGACAGGGGTCAGATACGCAGTATTTT. The encoded protein is CASSYGQGSDTQYF. The chain recombines TRBV6-4 with TRBJ2-3, with 9 bases identical to TRBD1. This CDR3 has 14 amino acids. Germline values: CDR1 MRHNA, CDR2 SNTAGT. With 5 bases clipped from V and 4 bases from J, the junction kept 4 bases outside the gene matches.